This is a list of T cell receptor beta chains from one sample in a study of cytomegalovirus exposure and HLA in healthy donors. Profiled with immunoSEQ multiplex PCR; TCRdb holds only in-frame clones, not every one. Altogether roughly 90,000 clones are present, roughly 80% being singletons, with the ten largest covering approximately 2.3%. What was sequenced was PBMCs. The receptors originated from a man aged 18 to 35 in good health and CMV-seronegative. CDR3s leave out the opening cysteine and the closing phenylalanine or tryptophan.

J: TRBJ2-6
V: TRBV4-1
CDR3: ASSTFPQGSGANVLT

J: TRBJ2-7
V: TRBV5-4
CDR3: ASSLLPVGTSYEQY

J: TRBJ2-2
V: TRBV9
CDR3: ASRRDTGELF

J: TRBJ2-5
V: TRBV5-6
CDR3: ASSSREGWETQY

J: TRBJ1-2
V: TRBV5-4
CDR3: ASSLAGGSNYGYT

J: TRBJ2-7
V: TRBV6-5
CDR3: ASSPGLASEQY

J: TRBJ2-1
V: TRBV29-1
CDR3: SAGASGYNEQF

J: TRBJ1-4
V: TRBV5-4
CDR3: ASSLVGNEKLF

J: TRBJ1-1
V: TRBV30
CDR3: AWSVQSQAF

J: TRBJ2-5
V: TRBV2
CDR3: ASSDLSWTSGETQY

J: TRBJ2-7
V: TRBV7-9
CDR3: ASSLDIGTYEQY

J: -
V: TRBV4-1
CDR3: ASSGATYEQY

J: TRBJ2-2
V: TRBV5-8
CDR3: ASSWGLAGVTGELF

J: TRBJ2-5
V: TRBV7-6
CDR3: ASSFGLALQETQY

J: TRBJ2-7
V: TRBV6-5
CDR3: ASSSTLGGYEQY

J: TRBJ1-5
V: TRBV15
CDR3: ATTPRSTLPQPQH

J: TRBJ2-7
V: TRBV5-6
CDR3: ASSLAAGISYEQY

J: TRBJ2-7
V: TRBV5-1
CDR3: ASSLSGSWSEQY

J: TRBJ2-5
V: TRBV7-9
CDR3: ASSLPKETQY

J: TRBJ1-4
V: TRBV2
CDR3: ASSATEGEKLF

J: TRBJ1-2
V: TRBV15
CDR3: ATSRPSRGGYT

J: TRBJ2-3
V: TRBV10-1
CDR3: ASSEFGNWGESTDTQY

J: TRBJ1-1
V: TRBV5-6
CDR3: ASSLYGTALNTEAF

J: TRBJ2-7
V: TRBV14
CDR3: ASSQGFVVRRELYEQY

J: TRBJ2-1
V: TRBV13
CDR3: ASSLGRAGILNEQF

J: TRBJ2-7
V: TRBV5-4
CDR3: ASSTGQGFLNEQY

J: TRBJ2-7
V: TRBV18
CDR3: ASSLGTGPEEQY

J: TRBJ1-5
V: TRBV4-3
CDR3: ASSQDLGQPQH

J: TRBJ2-5
V: TRBV30
CDR3: AWSGSFGETQY

J: TRBJ2-6
V: TRBV14
CDR3: ASTPVEGLSGANVLT

J: TRBJ1-1
V: TRBV28
CDR3: ASSLSGFLSGDTEAF

J: TRBJ1-1
V: TRBV15
CDR3: ATSGNRGWNTEAF

J: TRBJ2-7
V: TRBV29-1
CDR3: SVASGAYEQY

J: TRBJ1-2
V: TRBV6-1
CDR3: ARGQGAYGYT

J: TRBJ1-2
V: TRBV19
CDR3: ATRQVYGYT

J: TRBJ1-1
V: TRBV7-8
CDR3: ASSLLGVVAEAF

J: TRBJ2-3
V: TRBV29-1
CDR3: SVDATGSPDTQY

J: TRBJ2-3
V: TRBV19
CDR3: ASSGLAGGKDTQY

J: TRBJ2-5
V: TRBV7-3
CDR3: ASSLTPSAQETQY

J: TRBJ2-7
V: TRBV19
CDR3: ASIRDRGLYEQY

J: TRBJ2-2
V: TRBV10-1
CDR3: ASSEEDLALSGELF

J: TRBJ1-1
V: TRBV18
CDR3: ASSPIGQNTEAF

J: TRBJ2-3
V: TRBV6-4
CDR3: ASSDSGGTTDTQY

J: TRBJ1-5
V: TRBV28
CDR3: ASSFGPDQPQH

J: TRBJ1-4
V: TRBV5-6
CDR3: ASSFTGQGNEKLF

J: TRBJ1-4
V: TRBV5-1
CDR3: ASSSRRGLNEKLF

J: TRBJ1-2
V: TRBV19
CDR3: ATNQDRSLGYT

J: TRBJ2-5
V: TRBV2
CDR3: ASRRGLQGGETQY

J: TRBJ1-4
V: TRBV15
CDR3: ATSKRSPATNEKLF

J: TRBJ1-4
V: TRBV19
CDR3: ASSGTGGTNEKLF

J: TRBJ2-1
V: TRBV6-1
CDR3: ASSLLAEIYNEQF

J: TRBJ1-1
V: TRBV19
CDR3: ASSRHQGGAF

J: TRBJ1-1
V: TRBV28
CDR3: ASSSPFGGTNTEAF

J: TRBJ2-7
V: TRBV5-8
CDR3: ASSPDSGTLIEQY